This T cell receptor beta chain was identified during a study of long-term antiretroviral therapy in people with HIV. They ran version v3.0 of the immunoSEQ assay at survey level. Some clones are missing from TCRdb's copy, which holds only in-frame ones; the method was immunoSEQ multiplex PCR. The sample lists some 25,000 clones; about 86% were seen once. Remarks on this clone: Antigen specificity is unknown.

The CDR3 runs 13 residues. Per germline, CDR1 SGHDT and CDR2 YYEEEE. V was shortened by 4 bases and J by 4 bases, with 11 bases between the two germline ends. Study-wide results and caveats: Before ART, certain clones expanded, and these dominated the repertoire at all time points.

This clonotype was obtained from a man aged 50-59 years with HIV. This specimen consisted of unsorted PBMCs, obtained 1.2 years after starting antiretroviral therapy. V and J are TRBV5-6 and TRBJ1-1, with D possibly TRBD1 on 5 matching bases. The CDR3 spells CASSLTRGTEAFF. The CDR3 nucleotides are TGTGCCAGCAGCCTGACAAGGGGCACTGAAGCTTTCTTT. The full variable domain, in which reference TRBV5-6 and TRBJ1-1 provide the parts outside the CDR3, is DAGVTQSPTHLIKTRGQQVTLRCSPKSGHDTVSWYQQALGQGPQFIFQYYEEEERQRGNFPDRFSGHQFPNYSSELNVNALLLGDSALYLCASSLTRGTEAFFGQGTRLTVV.